One T cell receptor beta chain is described in this entry. What it binds is unknown. Full-length variable regions came from constant-region reverse primers plus semi-nested Nested Universal Primer A PCR. TCRdb independently ran MiXCR on the 5' RACE reads; one entry per CDR3 protein. The sample lists roughly 42,000 distinct CDR3 sequences, approximately 28% occurring once. Whole-study results and caveats: Tumor memory CD4+ T cell TCR gene usage clustered with blood and lymph node memory CD4+ cells and lymph node naive CD4+ cells.

Germline values: CDR1 SQVTM, CDR2 ANQGSEA. The CDR3 runs to 15 residues. Trimming shortened V by 7 bases and J by 2 bases, and 19 bases separated the two germline ends. The memory fraction was CD4+CD45RO+CD25- cells. This receptor was obtained from a female donor with breast cancer. Sequencing input: tumor-infiltrating memory CD4+ T cells sorted from the breast tumor. Subset in this sample: memory CD4+ T cells, CD4+CD45RO+CD25-. The V call is TRBV29-1, the J call TRBJ2-3, with D possibly matching TRBD2 (6 bases). CDR3 nucleotide sequence: TGCAGCGCGGGACTGCCTAATTCATTCACAGATACGCAGTATTTT. Encoded protein: CSAGLPNSFTDTQYF.